Sequencing of this T cell receptor (beta chain) was carried out in a study of blood T cells in healthy people across ages. Primed by a sample-barcoded 5' primer and a J-beta primer mix, a second PCR proceeded for about 7 to 11 cycles. Each CDR3 protein gets one entry after TCRdb re-called the 5' RACE reads with MiXCR. Among about 2 million distinct CDR3 sequences listed, roughly 50% were seen once. Germline V CDR1 and CDR2: MNHEY, SVGEGT. CDR3 length equals 13 residues. Trimming cost V 6 bases and J 9 bases; bases outside gene matches: 8. The sequenced material came from blood. This TCR came from a woman between 40 and 50 years old in good health. The chain combines TRBV6-2 or TRBV6-3 with TRBJ2-1; 7 bases fit TRBD1. CDR3 DNA: TGTGCCAGCAGATTACAGGGGTTCGGTGAGCAGTTCTTC. It specifies CASRLQGFGEQFF.